These 20 T cell receptor beta chains came from one sample sequenced in a study of cytomegalovirus exposure and HLA in healthy donors. Amplification used 60 Vbeta primers and 13 Jbeta primers. Using immunoSEQ multiplex PCR, the repertoire was profiled, and TCRdb retains in-frame clones only, with some absent. The sample holds about 89,000 clones, approximately 70% seen once. Material for sequencing was PBMCs. These receptors were collected from a man between 25 and 39 years old in good health and CMV-seronegative.

V and J are TRBV4-3 and TRBJ2-7; 8 nucleotides match TRBD2. The ends lost 4 bases at V and 0 bases at J; junction bases unmatched: 11. CDR1 is LGHNA and CDR2 is YSLEER in the germline V gene. The CDR3 is made up of 17 amino acids. The CDR3 here is CASSPTSGGPGSYEQYF. The DNA of the CDR3 is TGCGCCAGCAGCCCAACCAGCGGGGGTCCAGGCTCCTACGAGCAGTACTTC.

The genes are TRBV10-3 and TRBJ1-2, with D possibly being TRBD1 (6 bases). The V gene's germline CDR1 is ENHRY and CDR2 SYGVKD. V was trimmed by 0 bases and J by 3 bases, leaving 11 bases between them. The CDR3 consists of 15 residues. CDR3 region: CAISESDPGDYGYTF. CDR3 bases: TGTGCCATCAGTGAGTCGGATCCAGGGGACTATGGCTACACCTTC.

This clone was counted a few times. The rearrangement joins TRBV18 to TRBJ1-1, with a possible D match to TRBD1 (5 bases). V lost 4 bases and J lost 8, with 17 bases in between. This CDR3 spans 14 amino acids. Germline V gene data show CDR1 as KGHSH and CDR2 as LQKENI. The CDR3 DNA reads as TGTGCCAGCTCACTGGGGGGTGGAGCAGAAGAAGCTTTCTTT. Translated: CASSLGGGAEEAFF.

The chain is built from TRBV7-9 and TRBJ2-7; D is unclear. V gave up 1 base and J gave up 0 bases, with 10 bases separating them. Germline V CDR1 and CDR2: SEHNR, FQNEAQ (reference sequence). The CDR3 runs to 15 residues. DNA for the CDR3: TGTGCCAGCAGCTTAGTGGCCGCTAGCTCCTACGAGCAGTACTTC. It codes for CASSLVAASSYEQYF.

This sequence joins TRBV12-5 and TRBJ2-1; 9 positions agree with TRBD2. V dropped 5 bases and J dropped 2; count of bases not matched to a gene: 7. From germline, CDR1 is LGHNT and CDR2 FRNRAP. The CDR3 has 16 residues. As DNA, the CDR3 is TGTGCTAGTGGTCCGCGGGTAGCGGGGGCCTACAATGAGCAGTTCTTC. Translation gives CASGPRVAGAYNEQFF.

V gene TRBV30 combines with J gene TRBJ1-1; D gene ambiguous. The V gene's germline CDR1 is GTSNPN and CDR2 SVGIG (reference sequence). CDR3 size: 12 residues. V was trimmed by 4 bases and J by 2 bases, leaving 8 bases between them. The CDR3 protein is CAWTRFNTEAFF. The CDR3 DNA reads TGTGCCTGGACTCGGTTTAACACTGAAGCTTTCTTT.

The V call is TRBV5-4, the J call TRBJ1-2; 7 positions match TRBD1. The CDR3 spans 15 residues. The germline CDR1 and CDR2 sequences are SGHNT and YYREEE (reference sequence). The trim removed 4 bases at V and 1 base at J, leaving 7 bases unmatched. CDR3 in amino acids: CASSTGTDLNYGYTF. For the CDR3, the DNA is TGTGCCAGCAGCACCGGGACAGATCTTAACTATGGCTACACCTTC.

The chain couples TRBV7-8 to TRBJ1-4; weak D call: TRBD1 (6 bases). V lost 5 bases and J lost 4, with 14 bases in between. Germline V gives CDR1 SGHVS, CDR2 FQNEAQ. The CDR3 extends over 15 amino acids. The CDR3 region is CASSPRGAINEKLFF. The CDR3 DNA reads TGTGCCAGCAGCCCTCGGGGGGCTATTAATGAAAAACTGTTTTTT.

The chain uses TRBV28 and TRBJ1-4; TRBD1 aligns across 8 bases. J lost 4 bases, V lost 11 bases, and 9 bases had no gene match. Per the germline V gene, CDR1 is MDHEN and CDR2 is SYDVKM. The CDR3 is 14 residues long. The CDR3 nucleotides read TGTGCCCACTCGACAGGGGACCTTAATGAAAAACTGTTTTTT. It translates to CAHSTGDLNEKLFF.

The chain joins TRBV7-9 to TRBJ2-5; TRBD1 aligns across 11 bases. The J call may be in error: the DNA end matches TRBJ2-7 better. This CDR3 is 13 amino acids long. The germline V gene has CDR1 SEHNR and CDR2 FQNEAQ (reference sequence). The CDR3 is CASSPDRGREQYF. As DNA, the CDR3 is TGTGCCAGCAGCCCGGACAGGGGGCGCGAGCAGTACTTC.

The chain has TRBV6-1 and TRBJ1-2; D is possibly TRBD1 (6 bases). The V gene lost 5 bases and the J gene lost 2 bases, with 9 bases spanning the gap. CDR3 length: 13 residues. Germline-derived CDR1 and CDR2 are MNHNS and SASEGT. The CDR3 protein is CASSSTGNYGYTF. CDR3 DNA: TGTGCCAGCAGTTCAACAGGGAACTATGGCTACACCTTC.

The chain is built from TRBV9 and TRBJ1-2; D ambiguous. Trimming took 0 bases from V and 5 from J, leaving 20 bases between them. This CDR3 comprises 17 residues. Germline V lookup: CDR1 SGDLS, CDR2 YYNGEE. The CDR3: CASSVAGGNPSGYGYTF. CDR3 nucleotide sequence: TGTGCCAGCAGCGTAGCTGGAGGGAACCCCTCCGGGTATGGCTACACCTTC.

CDR3 protein: CASRRNTGELFF. DNA for the CDR3: TGTGCCAGTCGGAGGAACACCGGGGAGCTGTTTTTT. The rearrangement uses TRBV27 and TRBJ2-2; no reliable D call. Trimming removed 9 bases at V and 1 base at J, with 6 bases between. The CDR3 has 12 residues. Looked up from germline, CDR1 is MNHEY and CDR2 is SMNVEV (reference sequence).

The sample holds a few counts of this clone. The chain employs TRBV27 and TRBJ2-5; TRBD1 matches 7 bases. Germline CDR1 MNHEY, CDR2 SMNVEV (reference sequence). V was pared by 3 bases and J by 4 bases, with 8 bases of the junction left unmatched. This CDR3 is 15 amino acids long. CDR3 loop: CASSFALGTAETQYF. Written as DNA, the CDR3 is TGTGCCAGCAGTTTTGCCCTCGGGACAGCAGAGACCCAGTACTTC.

This chain links TRBV30 with TRBJ1-5, with D perhaps TRBD1 (6 bases). Trimming removed 1 base from V and 6 bases from J, with 10 bases in between. Germline CDR1 and CDR2: GTSNPN and SVGIG (reference sequence). The CDR3 contains 13 residues. This chain's CDR3 is CAWSAGGGQPQHF. CDR3 nucleotides: TGTGCCTGGAGTGCGGGGGGCGGTCAGCCCCAGCATTTT.

The chain has TRBV5-1 and TRBJ2-7; possibly TRBD2 for D (5 bases). Germline CDR1 is SGHRS and CDR2 is YFSETQ. The germline V and J ends were trimmed by 4 bases and 6 bases, with 20 bases remaining between them. The CDR3 is made up of 15 amino acids. CDR3 DNA: TGCGCCAGCAGCCTTTCCTCCGCGGCGGGTGCCGAGCAGTACTTC. Protein: CASSLSSAAGAEQYF.

CDR3 sequence: CASSLWGSGVNEQYF. DNA of the CDR3: TGTGCCAGCAGTTTATGGGGGAGCGGTGTCAACGAGCAGTACTTC. This sequence joins TRBV28 and TRBJ2-7, with D possibly matching TRBD2 (5 bases). CDR1 is MDHEN and CDR2 is SYDVKM in the germline V gene. The CDR3 is 15 amino acids. Trimming shortened V by 0 bases and J by 5 bases, and 14 bases separated the two germline ends.

About this clone: At the DNA level, this CDR3 is encoded by other sequences in the same sample as well. The genes are TRBV9 and TRBJ1-1, with 9 bases aligning to TRBD1. The trim removed 4 bases at V and 5 bases at J, leaving 3 bases unmatched. In germline, CDR1 is SGDLS, CDR2 YYNGEE. The CDR3 runs 13 residues. CDR3 protein: CASSPTGGTEAFF. In nucleotides, the CDR3 is TGTGCCAGCAGCCCGACAGGGGGAACTGAAGCTTTCTTT. Full variable domain (missing parts from reference TRBV9 and TRBJ1-1): DSGVTQTPKHLITATGQRVTLRCSPRSGDLSVYWYQQSLDQGLQFLIQYYNGEERAKGNILERFSAQQFPDLHSELNLSSLELGDSALYFCASSPTGGTEAFFGQGTRLTVV.

The gene calls are TRBV7-2 and TRBJ1-2; D is uncertain. Germline CDR1 and CDR2: SGHTA and FQGNSA. V lost 3 bases, J lost 4 bases, and 12 bases lay in between. The CDR3 runs to 14 residues. The CDR3, as DNA: TGTGCCAGCAGCTTTAAGGCAGGCGTCTATGGCTACACCTTC. Its protein is CASSFKAGVYGYTF.

J is TRBJ1-3 and V is TRBV11-2; the D gene is possibly TRBD1 (5 bases). V was cut by 5 bases and J by 2 bases, with 16 bases left in between. CDR3 length: 16 amino acids. The germline V gene has CDR1 SGHAT and CDR2 FQNNGV. The CDR3 protein is CASSPVGGLAGNTIYF. The CDR3 bases are TGTGCCAGCAGCCCAGTGGGGGGACTTGCTGGAAACACCATATATTTT.